This T cell receptor (beta chain) is drawn from a study of cytotoxic CD8 clonotypes in ibrutinib-treated CLL. Germline values: CDR1 MGHRA, CDR2 YSYEKL. The length of the CDR3 is 15 residues. V trimming: 1 base; J trimming: 8 bases; junction bases outside the gene matches: 10. The repertoire was sequenced with immunoSEQ multiplex PCR; TCRdb's copy has only in-frame clones and lacks some. The sample shows about 140,000 clones, 60% to 85% of them seen only once. This chain uses TRBV4-1 with TRBJ1-1; the match to TRBD1 covers 7 bases. This clonotype originated in a human donor with chronic lymphocytic leukemia. Source: PBMCs, taken after 12 months of ibrutinib treatment. The CDR3 region is CASSQGTGEHVEAFF. CDR3 nucleotide sequence: TGCGCCAGCAGCCAAGGCACAGGGGAACATGTAGAAGCTTTCTTT.